Below, 8 T cell receptor beta chains from the same sample are listed, as sequenced in a study of blood T cells in healthy people across ages. Next came a second PCR, run for about 7 to 12 cycles, which used a sample-barcoded 5' primer along with a J-beta primer mix. TCRdb itself ran the 5' RACE reads through MiXCR, one entry per CDR3 protein. This table holds 700,000 to 900,000 distinct CDR3 sequences, 20% to 30% found once. These data were also reused for a study on T cells of mothers and their children.

Sequencing was done on a sample of blood. These receptors were obtained from a boy aged 5 to 17 in good health.

The chain is built from TRBV6-5 and TRBJ1-2; D gene ambiguous. Trimming removed 0 bases from V and 2 bases from J, with 4 bases in between. The CDR3 is made up of 13 amino acids. CDR1 MNHEY and CDR2 SVGAGI come from the germline V gene. CDR3 in amino acids: CASSYSENYGYTF. DNA of the CDR3: TGTGCCAGCAGTTACTCTGAGAACTATGGCTACACCTTC.

This chain links TRBV12-3 or TRBV12-4 with TRBJ2-7; D might be TRBD1 (6 bases). V was pared by 7 bases and J by 0 bases, with 13 bases between. The CDR3 covers 14 residues. DNA for the CDR3: TGTGCCAGCACCACGAGGGGGAGCTCCTACGAGCAGTACTTC. As protein: CASTTRGSSYEQYF.

The table lists this clonotype with many counts. This rearrangement joins TRBV27 to TRBJ1-5; a possible D gene is TRBD1 (6 bases). Looked up from germline, CDR1 is MNHEY and CDR2 is SMNVEV (reference sequence). Trimming took 5 bases from V and 5 from J, leaving 13 bases between them. The CDR3 runs to 14 residues. Written as DNA, the CDR3 is TGTGCCAGCAGTATGACAGGACCCGATCAGCCCCAGCATTTT. Translating it yields CASSMTGPDQPQHF.

The chain joins TRBV6-1 to TRBJ2-5, with D possibly being TRBD2 (5 bases). TRBJ2-7 matches the DNA end more closely, so the J call is doubtful. This CDR3 is 13 amino acids long. Per germline, CDR1 MNHNS and CDR2 SASEGT. The chain's CDR3 is CASRERARYEQYF. CDR3 nucleotide sequence: TGTGCCAGCAGAGAGAGGGCCCGGTACGAGCAGTACTTC.

The chain is built from TRBV13 and TRBJ2-4; 8 bases agree with TRBD1. The V gene end was trimmed by 2 bases and the J gene end by 8 bases; junction bases not matched to a gene: 5. The germline gives CDR1 PRHDT, CDR2 FYEKMQ (reference sequence). The CDR3 runs to 14 residues. In DNA form, the CDR3 reads TGTGCCAGCAGCTTACGACAGGGGCGAGACATTCAGTACTTC. As protein: CASSLRQGRDIQYF.

The chain combines TRBV7-9 with TRBJ2-7; 8 bases agree with TRBD1. Germline V gene data show CDR1 as SEHNR and CDR2 as FQNEAQ (reference sequence). The CDR3 length is 12 residues. The V and J ends lost 5 bases and 5 bases, in that order; junction bases with no gene match: 2. CDR3 DNA: TGTGCCAGCAGCCAGACAGGGGACGAGCAGTACTTC. Translated, it gives CASSQTGDEQYF.

This clonotype was detected a few times. The V and J genes are TRBV12-3 or TRBV12-4 and TRBJ2-5; tentative D call: TRBD2 (5 bases). The J call is doubtful: the DNA matches TRBJ2-1 better. There are 10 residues in the CDR3. The CDR3 reads CASKAVKQFF. In DNA, the CDR3 is TGTGCCAGCAAAGCGGTGAAGCAGTTCTTC.

This clonotype was counted ten times or more. This chain uses TRBV14 with TRBJ2-7; D uncertain. Per germline, CDR1 SGHDN and CDR2 FVKESK. CDR3 length: 12 residues. V shed 5 bases and J shed 4 bases, with 9 bases lying between them. The chain's CDR3 is CASSAATYEQYF. In nucleotides, the CDR3 is TGTGCCAGCAGCGCGGCTACGTACGAGCAGTACTTC. Looking up the rest from reference TRBV14 and TRBJ2-7 gives the full variable domain: EAGVTQFPSHSVIEKGQTVTLRCDPISGHDNLYWYRRVMGKEIKFLLHFVKESKQDESGMPNNRFLAERTGGTYSTLKVQPAELEDSGVYFCASSAATYEQYFGPGTRLTVT.